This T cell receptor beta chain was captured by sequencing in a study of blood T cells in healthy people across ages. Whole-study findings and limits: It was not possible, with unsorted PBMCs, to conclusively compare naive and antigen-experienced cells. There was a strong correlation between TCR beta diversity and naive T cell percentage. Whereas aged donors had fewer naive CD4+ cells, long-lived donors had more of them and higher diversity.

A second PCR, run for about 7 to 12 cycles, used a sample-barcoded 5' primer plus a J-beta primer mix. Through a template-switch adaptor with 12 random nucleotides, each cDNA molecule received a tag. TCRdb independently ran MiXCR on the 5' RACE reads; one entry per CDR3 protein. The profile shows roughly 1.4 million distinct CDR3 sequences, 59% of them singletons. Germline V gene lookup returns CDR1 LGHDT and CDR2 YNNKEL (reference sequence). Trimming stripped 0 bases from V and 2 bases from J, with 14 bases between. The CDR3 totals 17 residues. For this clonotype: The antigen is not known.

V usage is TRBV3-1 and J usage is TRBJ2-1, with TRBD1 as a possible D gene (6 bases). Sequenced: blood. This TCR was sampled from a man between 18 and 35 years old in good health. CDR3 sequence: CASSQEGRGGTYNEQFF. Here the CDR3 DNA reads TGTGCCAGCAGCCAAGAGGGGAGAGGGGGAACCTACAATGAGCAGTTCTTC.